This T cell receptor (beta chain) was observed in a study of graft-versus-host responses after intestinal transplantation. Study context: The whole recipient group had anti-thymocyte globulin induction followed by tacrolimus and steroids for around 3 years. Study observations and caveats: Recipient marrow held GvH clones, some first seen in ileum or blood. High graft-versus-host to host-versus-graft clonal ratios were found in allografts of patients who had graft-donor T cell macrochimerism.

On this clone: Its antigen is currently unknown.

The assay was immunoSEQ multiplex PCR, and TCRdb's table has in-frame clones only and misses some. Of roughly 96,000 clones in the sample, roughly nine tenths were seen once. The CDR3 has 15 residues. In germline, CDR1 is MNHEY, CDR2 SVGAGI. V lost 6 bases and J lost 7, with 20 bases in between. V gene TRBV6-5 combines with J gene TRBJ2-3; D possibly corresponds to TRBD1 (6 bases). This TCR was sampled from a human donor who received an intestinal transplant. The sample consisted of unstimulated CD8+ T cells sorted from spleen or lymph node cells, taken before intestinal transplant. CDR3 amino acids: CASRFRDMAFNTQYF. CDR3 coding DNA: TGTGCCAGCAGGTTCCGGGACATGGCCTTCAATACGCAGTATTTT.